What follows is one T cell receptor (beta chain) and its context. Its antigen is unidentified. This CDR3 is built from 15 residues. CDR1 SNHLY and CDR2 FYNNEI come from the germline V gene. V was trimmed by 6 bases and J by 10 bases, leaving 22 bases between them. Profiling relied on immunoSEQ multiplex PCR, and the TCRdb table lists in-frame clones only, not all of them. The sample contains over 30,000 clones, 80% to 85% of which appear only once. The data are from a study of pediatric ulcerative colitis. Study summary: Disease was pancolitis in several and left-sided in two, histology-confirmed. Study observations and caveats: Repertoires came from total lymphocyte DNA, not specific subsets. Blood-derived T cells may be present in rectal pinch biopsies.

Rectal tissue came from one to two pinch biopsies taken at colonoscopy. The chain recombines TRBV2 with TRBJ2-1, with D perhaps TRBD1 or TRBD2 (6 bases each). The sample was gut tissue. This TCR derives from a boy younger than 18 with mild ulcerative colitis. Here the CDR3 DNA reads TGTGCCAGCAGGGTCTCGGGGGCCTACAATGTGGAGCAGTTCTTC. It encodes CASRVSGAYNVEQFF.